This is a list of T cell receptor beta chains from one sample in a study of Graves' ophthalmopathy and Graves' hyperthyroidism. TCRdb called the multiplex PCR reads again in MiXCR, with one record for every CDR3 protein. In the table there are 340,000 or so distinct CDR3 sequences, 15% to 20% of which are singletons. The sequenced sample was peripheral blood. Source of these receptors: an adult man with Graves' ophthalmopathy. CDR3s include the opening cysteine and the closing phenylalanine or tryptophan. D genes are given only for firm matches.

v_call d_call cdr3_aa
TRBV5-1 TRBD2 CASSLSPAGGQETQYF
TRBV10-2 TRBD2 CASSESSRSSGSYEQYF
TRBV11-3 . CASSLARGNEQYF
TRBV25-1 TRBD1 CASSGVGQSSYEQYF
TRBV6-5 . CASSYGTSLISGELFF
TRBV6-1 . CASRGDGNTIYF
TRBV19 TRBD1 CASNYRGEAFF
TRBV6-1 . CAAGESSYNSPLHF
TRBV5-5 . CASSLGDSAASETQYF
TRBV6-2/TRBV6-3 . CASSSKDSNQPQHF
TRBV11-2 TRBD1 CASSLVSRQGPLHF
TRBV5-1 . CASSLDNDYGYTF
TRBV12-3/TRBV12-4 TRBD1 CASSLDTGGGSPLHF
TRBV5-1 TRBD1 CASSLLQGSQPQHF
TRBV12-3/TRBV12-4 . CASSFTLRDYGYTF
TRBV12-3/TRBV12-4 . CASKQPGRIHQPQHF
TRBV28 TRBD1 CASSLLQGANGYTF
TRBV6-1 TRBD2 CASSKGLAREQYF
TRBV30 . CAWSVSRVNTEAFF
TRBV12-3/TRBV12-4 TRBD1 CASSLYRGVITEAFF
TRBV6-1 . CASKGRETQYF
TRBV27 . CASSSSDILETQYF
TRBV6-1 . CASSVRGGLDGYTF
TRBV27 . CASSWTPRYREQYF
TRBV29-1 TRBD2 CSAAILLGLAGAYEQYF
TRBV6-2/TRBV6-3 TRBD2 CASSYSRSGEETQYF
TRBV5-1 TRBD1 CASSNGQGPDEQYF
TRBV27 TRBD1 CASSETGGQPQHF
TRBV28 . CASSESGISNTEAFF
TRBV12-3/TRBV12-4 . CASSLGGALGEQYF
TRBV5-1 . CASSLGGVGNQPQHF
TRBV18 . CASSPQGIPGANVLTF
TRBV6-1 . CASSVTWNTEAFF
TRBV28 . CASSLRGTTGTQYF
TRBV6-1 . CASSEGMGIGELFF
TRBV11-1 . CASSFARGGPSETQYF
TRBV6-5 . CASSYSTGREGGYTF
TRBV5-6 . CASSLWTLHTEAFF
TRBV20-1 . CSVKRKMNTEAFF
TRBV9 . CASSVGLAQNYEQYF
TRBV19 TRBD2 CASSISSGRGREQYF
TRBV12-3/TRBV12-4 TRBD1 CASSPEGTGGYGYTF
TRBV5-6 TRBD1 CASSLQGTAAFSGELFF
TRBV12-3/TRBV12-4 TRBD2 CASSPGLAGTSDTQYF
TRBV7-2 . CASSFNNYEQYF
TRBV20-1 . CSAVRSKNTEAFF
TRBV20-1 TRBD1 CSARGGQGNSPLHF
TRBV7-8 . CASSQTNRVSMNTEAFF
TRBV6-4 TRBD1 CASSRDRFYGYTF
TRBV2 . CASWAGQIYEQYF
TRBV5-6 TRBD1 CASSLLGQGDPRAFF
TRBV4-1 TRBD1 CASSQPGQGGNYGYTF
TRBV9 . CASSVATRDNTEAFF
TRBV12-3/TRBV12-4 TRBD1 CASSLGTESNQPQHF